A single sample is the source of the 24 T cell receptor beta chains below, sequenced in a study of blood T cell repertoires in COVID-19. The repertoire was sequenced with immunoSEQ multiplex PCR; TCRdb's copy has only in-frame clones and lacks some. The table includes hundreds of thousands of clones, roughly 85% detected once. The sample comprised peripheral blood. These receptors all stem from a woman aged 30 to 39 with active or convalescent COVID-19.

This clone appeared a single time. CDR3 DNA: TGTGCCAGCAGGCCCTTCCGCGGTAGCTCCTACAATGAGCAGTTCTTC. Protein sequence: CASRPFRGSSYNEQFF. The rearrangement joins TRBV3-1 (or the pseudogene TRBV3-2) to TRBJ2-1; no clear D gene. CDR1 LGHDT and CDR2 YNNKEL come from the germline V gene (reference sequence). This CDR3 spans 16 amino acids. With 6 bases removed from V and 0 bases from J, the gap between germline ends came to 15 bases.

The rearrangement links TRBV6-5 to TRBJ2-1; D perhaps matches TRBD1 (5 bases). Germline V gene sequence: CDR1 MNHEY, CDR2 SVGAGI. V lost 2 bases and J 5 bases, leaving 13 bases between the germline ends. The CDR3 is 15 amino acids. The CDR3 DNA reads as TGTGCCAGCAGTTACAGGGGCAGGACCGACAATGAGCAGTTCTTC. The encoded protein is CASSYRGRTDNEQFF.

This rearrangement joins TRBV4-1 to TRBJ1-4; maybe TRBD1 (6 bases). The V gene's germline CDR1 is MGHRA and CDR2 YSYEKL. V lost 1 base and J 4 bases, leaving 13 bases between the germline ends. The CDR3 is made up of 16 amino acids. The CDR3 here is CASSQVGGGGNEKLFF. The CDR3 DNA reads TGCGCCAGCAGCCAAGTTGGGGGGGGCGGTAATGAAAAACTGTTTTTT.

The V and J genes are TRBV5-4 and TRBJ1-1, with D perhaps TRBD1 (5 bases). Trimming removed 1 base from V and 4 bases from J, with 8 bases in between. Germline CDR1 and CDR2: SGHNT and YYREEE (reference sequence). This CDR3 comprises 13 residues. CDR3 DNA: TGTGCCAGCAGCTTGATCGGGGGCACTGAAGCTTTCTTT. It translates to CASSLIGGTEAFF.

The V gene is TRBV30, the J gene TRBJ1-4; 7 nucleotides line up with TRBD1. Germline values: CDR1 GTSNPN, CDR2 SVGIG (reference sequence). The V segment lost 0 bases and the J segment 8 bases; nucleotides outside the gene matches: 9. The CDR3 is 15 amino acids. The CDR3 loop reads CAWSVQGGAREKLFF. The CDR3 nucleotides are TGTGCCTGGAGTGTACAAGGGGGCGCACGGGAAAAACTGTTTTTT.

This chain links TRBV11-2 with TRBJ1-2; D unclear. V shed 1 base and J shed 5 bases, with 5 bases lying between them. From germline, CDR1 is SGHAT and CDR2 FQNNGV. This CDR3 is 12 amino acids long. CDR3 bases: TGTGCCAGCAGCTTAGTCCTGTATGGCTACACCTTC. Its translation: CASSLVLYGYTF.

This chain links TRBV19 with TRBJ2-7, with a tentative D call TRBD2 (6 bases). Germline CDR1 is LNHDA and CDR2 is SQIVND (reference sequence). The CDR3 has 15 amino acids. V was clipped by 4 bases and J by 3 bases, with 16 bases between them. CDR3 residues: CASSRWTGDHYEQYF. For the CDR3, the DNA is TGTGCCAGTAGTAGGTGGACGGGGGACCACTACGAGCAGTACTTC.

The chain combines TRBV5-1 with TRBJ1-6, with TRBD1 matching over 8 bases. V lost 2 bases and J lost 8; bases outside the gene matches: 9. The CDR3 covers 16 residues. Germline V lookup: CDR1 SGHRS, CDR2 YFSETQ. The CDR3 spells CASSFQPTGVDSPLHF. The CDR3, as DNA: TGCGCCAGCAGCTTCCAGCCGACAGGGGTGGATTCACCCCTCCACTTT.

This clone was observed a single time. CDR3 DNA sequence: TGTGCCAGCAGTGAAGCCCGGGGGATAAATCAGCCCCAGCATTTT. This sequence encodes CASSEARGINQPQHF. J is TRBJ1-5 and V is TRBV2; perhaps TRBD1 as D (5 bases). The CDR3 totals 15 residues. CDR1 is SNHLY and CDR2 is FYNNEI in the germline V gene. Trimming took 0 bases from V and 4 from J, leaving 10 bases between them.

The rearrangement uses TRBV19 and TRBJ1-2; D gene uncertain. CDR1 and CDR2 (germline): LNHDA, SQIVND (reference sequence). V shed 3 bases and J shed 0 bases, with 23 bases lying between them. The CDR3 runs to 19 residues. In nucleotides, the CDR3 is TGTGCCAGTAGTATGGGAGGCGCTGCCACTACCCTAGCTAACTATGGCTACACCTTC. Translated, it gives CASSMGGAATTLANYGYTF.

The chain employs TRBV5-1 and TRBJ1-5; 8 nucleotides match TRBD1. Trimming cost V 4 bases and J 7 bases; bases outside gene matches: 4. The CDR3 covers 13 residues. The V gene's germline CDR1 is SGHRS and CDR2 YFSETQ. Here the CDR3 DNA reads TGCGCCAGCAGCACGACAGGGGAGCAGCCCCAGCATTTT. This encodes CASSTTGEQPQHF.

The chain's CDR3 is CASSSRGLAGRGSYNEQFF. CDR3 sequence (DNA): TGTGCCAGCAGTTCCAGGGGACTAGCGGGACGAGGCTCCTACAATGAGCAGTTCTTC. This chain links TRBV28 with TRBJ2-1, with 13 nucleotides matching TRBD2. V lost 4 bases and J lost 0; bases outside the gene matches: 9. The CDR3 length is 19 residues. From germline, CDR1 is MDHEN and CDR2 SYDVKM.

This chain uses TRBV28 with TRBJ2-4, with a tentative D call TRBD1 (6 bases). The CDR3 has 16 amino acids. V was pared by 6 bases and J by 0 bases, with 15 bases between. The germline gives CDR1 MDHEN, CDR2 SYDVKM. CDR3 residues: CASSNYRALAKNIQYF. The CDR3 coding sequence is TGTGCCAGCAGCAACTACAGGGCCCTAGCCAAAAACATTCAGTACTTC.

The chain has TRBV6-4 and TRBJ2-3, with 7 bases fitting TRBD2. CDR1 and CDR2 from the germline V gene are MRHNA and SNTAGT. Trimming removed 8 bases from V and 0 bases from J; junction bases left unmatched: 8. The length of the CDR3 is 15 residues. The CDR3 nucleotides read TGTGCCAGCCCAGCTAGCGGCTCTAGCACAGATACGCAGTATTTT. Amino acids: CASPASGSSTDTQYF.

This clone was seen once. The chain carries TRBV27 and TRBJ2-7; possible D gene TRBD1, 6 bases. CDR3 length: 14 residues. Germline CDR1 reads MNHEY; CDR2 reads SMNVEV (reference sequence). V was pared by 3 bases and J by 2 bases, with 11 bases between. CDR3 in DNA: TGTGCCAGCAGTTTCACAGGGTTTACCTACGAGCAGTACTTC. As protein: CASSFTGFTYEQYF.

The CDR3 DNA is TGCAGCGTTCGAAGGAGTTTCGGGAACACTGAAGCTTTCTTT. It encodes CSVRRSFGNTEAFF. The rearrangement uses TRBV29-1 and TRBJ1-1, with D uncertain. This CDR3 region has 14 residues. Trimming cost V 5 bases and J 1 base, with 14 bases left between them. The germline gives CDR1 SQVTM, CDR2 ANQGSEA.

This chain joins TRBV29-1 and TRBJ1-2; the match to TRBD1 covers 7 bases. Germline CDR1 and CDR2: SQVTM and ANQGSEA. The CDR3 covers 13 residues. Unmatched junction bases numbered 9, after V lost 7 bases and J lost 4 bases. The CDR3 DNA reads TGCAGCGCCCCAGAAGGGGGCTCCTATGGCTACACCTTC. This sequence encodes CSAPEGGSYGYTF.

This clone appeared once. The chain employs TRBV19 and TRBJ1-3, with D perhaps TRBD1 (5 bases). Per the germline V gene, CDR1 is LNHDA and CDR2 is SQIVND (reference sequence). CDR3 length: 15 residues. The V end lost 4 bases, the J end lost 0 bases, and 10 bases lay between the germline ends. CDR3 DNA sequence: TGTGCCAGTAGTACACAGGACAACTCTGGAAACACCATATATTTT. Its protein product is CASSTQDNSGNTIYF.

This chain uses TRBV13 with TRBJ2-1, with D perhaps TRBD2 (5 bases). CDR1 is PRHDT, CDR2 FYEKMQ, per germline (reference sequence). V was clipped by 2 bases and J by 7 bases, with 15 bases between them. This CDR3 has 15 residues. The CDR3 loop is CASSLYGVVGNEQFF. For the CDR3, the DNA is TGTGCCAGCAGCTTATACGGGGTAGTAGGAAATGAGCAGTTCTTC.

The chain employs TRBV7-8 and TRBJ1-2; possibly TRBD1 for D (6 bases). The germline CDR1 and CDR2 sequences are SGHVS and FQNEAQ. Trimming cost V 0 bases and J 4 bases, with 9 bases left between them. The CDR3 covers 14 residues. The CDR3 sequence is CASSLAGTPYGYTF. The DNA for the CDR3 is TGTGCCAGCAGCTTAGCCGGGACACCCTATGGCTACACCTTC.

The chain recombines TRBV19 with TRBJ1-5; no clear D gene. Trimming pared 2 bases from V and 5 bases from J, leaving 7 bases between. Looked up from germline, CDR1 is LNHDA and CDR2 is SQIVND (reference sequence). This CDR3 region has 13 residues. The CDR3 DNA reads TGTGCCAGTAGTATAATGGGAGATCAGCCCCAGCATTTT. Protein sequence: CASSIMGDQPQHF. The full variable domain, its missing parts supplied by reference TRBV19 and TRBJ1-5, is DGGITQSPKYLFRKEGQNVTLSCEQNLNHDAMYWYRQDPGQGLRLIYYSQIVNDFQKGDIAEGYSVSREKKESFPLTVTSAQKNPTAFYLCASSIMGDQPQHFGDGTRLSIL.

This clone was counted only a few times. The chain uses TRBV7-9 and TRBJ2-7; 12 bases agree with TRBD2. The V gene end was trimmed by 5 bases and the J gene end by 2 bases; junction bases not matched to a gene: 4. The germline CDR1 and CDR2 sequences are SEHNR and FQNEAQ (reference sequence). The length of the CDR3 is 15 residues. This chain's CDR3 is CASSPTSGGTYEQYF. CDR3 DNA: TGTGCCAGCAGCCCGACTAGCGGGGGAACCTACGAGCAGTACTTC.

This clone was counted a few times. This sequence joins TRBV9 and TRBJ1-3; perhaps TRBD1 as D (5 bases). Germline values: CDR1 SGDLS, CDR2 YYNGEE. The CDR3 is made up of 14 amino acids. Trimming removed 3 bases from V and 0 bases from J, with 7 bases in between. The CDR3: CASSDGGSGNTIYF. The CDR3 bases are TGTGCCAGCAGCGACGGGGGCTCTGGAAACACCATATATTTT.

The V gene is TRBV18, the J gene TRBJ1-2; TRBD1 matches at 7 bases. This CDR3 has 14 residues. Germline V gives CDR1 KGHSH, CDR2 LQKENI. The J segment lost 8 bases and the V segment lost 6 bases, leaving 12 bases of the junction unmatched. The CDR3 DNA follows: TGTGCCAGCTCCTGGACAGGCGCCTATATGGGCTACACCTTC. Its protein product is CASSWTGAYMGYTF.